One and the same sample provided the 12 T cell receptor beta chains below, sequenced in a study of blood T cell repertoires in COVID-19. The assay was immunoSEQ multiplex PCR, and TCRdb's table has in-frame clones only and misses some. In the table there are more than 150,000 clones, roughly 80% of which are singletons. Sequenced material: peripheral blood. These receptors were obtained from a man aged 18 to 29 with active or convalescent COVID-19.

This chain connects TRBV27 to TRBJ2-7, with TRBD2 matching over 10 bases. With V trimmed by 6 bases and J by 3 bases, 5 bases remained unmatched. Germline V CDR1 and CDR2: MNHEY, SMNVEV (reference sequence). This CDR3 is 14 amino acids long. The CDR3 spells CASSPASGSYEQYF. The CDR3 bases are TGTGCCAGCAGCCCCGCTAGCGGGAGCTACGAGCAGTACTTC.

The chain joins TRBV5-4 to TRBJ2-1, with TRBD2 matching over 16 bases. Germline trimming cut 3 bases from V and 7 bases from J; bases unmatched to any gene: 7. There are 17 residues in the CDR3. CDR1 SGHNT and CDR2 YYREEE come from the germline V gene (reference sequence). CDR3 region: CASSSPGLAGGGNEQFF. For the CDR3, the DNA is TGTGCCAGCAGCTCCCCGGGACTAGCGGGAGGGGGGAATGAGCAGTTCTTC.

The chain links TRBV4-1 to TRBJ2-5, with D tentatively TRBD1 (6 bases). Trimming cost V 1 base and J 5 bases, with 20 bases left between them. The V gene's germline CDR1 is MGHRA and CDR2 YSYEKL. This CDR3 has 17 residues. The CDR3 reads CASSQGMITGLGETQYF. In DNA form, the CDR3 reads TGCGCCAGCAGCCAAGGGATGATTACAGGGCTCGGGGAGACCCAGTACTTC.

The V and J genes are TRBV7-2 and TRBJ2-1; TRBD2 matches 9 bases. The CDR3 is 16 amino acids. V was clipped by 1 base and J by 9 bases; unmatched bases: 10. Germline assignment: CDR1 SGHTA and CDR2 FQGNSA. CDR3 amino acids: CASSLVSGLAVGEQFF. DNA of the CDR3: TGTGCCAGCAGCTTAGTCTCGGGACTAGCAGTAGGTGAGCAGTTCTTC.

The J gene is TRBJ2-1, the V gene TRBV7-8; D may be TRBD2 (6 bases). The CDR3 is 18 residues long. Trimming took 2 bases from V and 4 from J, leaving 21 bases between them. Germline V gene lookup returns CDR1 SGHVS and CDR2 FQNEAQ. This CDR3 reads CASSLNSFGRDEYNEQFF. CDR3 sequence (DNA): TGTGCCAGCAGCTTAAATTCTTTCGGGCGGGACGAATACAATGAGCAGTTCTTC.

This chain connects TRBV2 to TRBJ2-5, with 10 bases lining up with TRBD1. Germline CDR1 SNHLY, CDR2 FYNNEI. V lost 5 bases, J lost 5 bases, and 5 bases stayed unmatched. The CDR3 is made up of 14 amino acids. The CDR3 DNA reads TGTGCCAGCAGTTCGACAGGGGGCGCGGAGACCCAGTACTTC. This translates into CASSSTGGAETQYF.

The chain recombines TRBV7-8 with TRBJ2-1; 7 positions match TRBD2. The germline CDR1 and CDR2 sequences are SGHVS and FQNEAQ. Trimming removed 5 bases from V and 3 bases from J; junction bases left unmatched: 4. The CDR3 is 14 residues long. Here the CDR3 reads CASSPGDYYNEQFF. The CDR3 coding sequence is TGTGCCAGCAGCCCGGGGGACTACTACAATGAGCAGTTCTTC.

This clone was recorded a few times. The chain links TRBV3-1 (or the pseudogene TRBV3-2) to TRBJ2-7; 7 bases agree with TRBD1. The CDR3 consists of 13 residues. V gave up 2 bases and J gave up 5 bases; unmatched junction bases: 3. Germline CDR1 LGHDT, CDR2 YNNKEL (reference sequence). In DNA form, the CDR3 reads TGTGCCAGCAGCCAATTACAGGGGAACGAGCAGTACTTC. This codes for CASSQLQGNEQYF.

This chain uses TRBV4-2 with TRBJ2-2; a weak D match, TRBD1 (6 bases). Trimming stripped 6 bases from V and 0 bases from J, with 11 bases between. CDR1 and CDR2 (germline): LGHNA, YNFKEQ. The CDR3 length is 15 residues. The CDR3 DNA reads as TGTGCCAGCAGACAGGGAGTCTCGAACACCGGGGAGCTGTTTTTT. It translates to CASRQGVSNTGELFF.

This clone was detected once. The chain combines TRBV7-2 with TRBJ1-1; D gene uncertain. Germline V gives CDR1 SGHTA, CDR2 FQGNSA. Trimming took off 0 bases at V and 1 base at J, with 9 bases between the two ends. The CDR3 runs to 15 residues. CDR3 loop: CASSLAAGRNTEAFF. The CDR3 region has the DNA TGTGCCAGCAGCTTAGCGGCAGGAAGGAACACTGAAGCTTTCTTT.

V is TRBV20-1 and J is TRBJ1-1; 10 bases fit TRBD1. Germline CDR1 and CDR2: DFQATT and SNEGSKA (reference sequence). The J segment lost 5 bases and the V segment lost 3 bases, leaving 3 bases of the junction unmatched. The CDR3 has 13 residues. Here the CDR3 reads CSASGDRGTEAFF. Written as DNA, the CDR3 is TGCAGTGCTAGTGGGGACAGGGGTACTGAAGCTTTCTTT.

The J gene is TRBJ2-6, the V gene TRBV2, with D uncertain. The CDR3 is made up of 14 amino acids. V was pared by 4 bases and J by 1 base, with 5 bases between. Germline CDR1 SNHLY, CDR2 FYNNEI. The CDR3 protein is CASSASSGANVLTF. The CDR3 coding sequence is TGTGCCAGCAGTGCGAGTTCTGGGGCCAACGTCCTGACTTTC.